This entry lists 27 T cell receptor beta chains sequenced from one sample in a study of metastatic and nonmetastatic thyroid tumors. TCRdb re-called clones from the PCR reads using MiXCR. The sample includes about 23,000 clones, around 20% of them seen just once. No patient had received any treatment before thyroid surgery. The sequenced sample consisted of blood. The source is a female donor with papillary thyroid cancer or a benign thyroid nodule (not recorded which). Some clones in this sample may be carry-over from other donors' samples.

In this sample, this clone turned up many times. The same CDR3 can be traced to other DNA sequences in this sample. The CDR3 bases are TGCGCCAGCAGCCCCGGGACTAGCGGGAGCCAAGAGACCCAGTACTTC. This gives the protein CASSPGTSGSQETQYF. V and J are TRBV5-1 and TRBJ2-5, with 14 bases fitting TRBD2. This CDR3 comprises 16 residues. Germline trimming cut 4 bases from V and 1 base from J; bases unmatched to any gene: 3. Germline V gene lookup returns CDR1 SGHRS and CDR2 YFSETQ.

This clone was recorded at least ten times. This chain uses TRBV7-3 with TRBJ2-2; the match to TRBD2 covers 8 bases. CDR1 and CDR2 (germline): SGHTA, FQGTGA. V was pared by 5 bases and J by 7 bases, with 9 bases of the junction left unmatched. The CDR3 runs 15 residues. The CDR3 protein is CASSPTGGQGGELFF. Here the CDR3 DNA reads TGTGCCAGCAGCCCCACGGGGGGGCAGGGCGGGGAGCTGTTTTTT.

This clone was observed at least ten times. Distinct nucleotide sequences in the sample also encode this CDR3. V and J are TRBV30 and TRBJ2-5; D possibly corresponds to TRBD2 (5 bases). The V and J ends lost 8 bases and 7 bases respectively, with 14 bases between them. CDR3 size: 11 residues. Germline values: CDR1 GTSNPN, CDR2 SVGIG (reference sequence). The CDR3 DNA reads TGTGCCGGGGAGCAGTACGGGACCCAGTACTTC. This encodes CAGEQYGTQYF.

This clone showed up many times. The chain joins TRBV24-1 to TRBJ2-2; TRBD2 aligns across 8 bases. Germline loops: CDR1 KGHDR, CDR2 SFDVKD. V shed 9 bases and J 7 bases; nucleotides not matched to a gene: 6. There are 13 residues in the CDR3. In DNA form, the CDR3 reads TGTGCCACCGGCGGGAGGAAGGGCGGGGAGCTGTTTTTT. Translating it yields CATGGRKGGELFF.

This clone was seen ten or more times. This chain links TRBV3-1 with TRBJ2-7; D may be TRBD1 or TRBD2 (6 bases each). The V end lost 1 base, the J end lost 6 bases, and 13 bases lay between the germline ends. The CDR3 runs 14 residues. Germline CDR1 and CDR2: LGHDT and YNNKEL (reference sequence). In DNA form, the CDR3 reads TGTGCCAGCAGCCAAGTCCATAGGGGGGCCGAGCAGTACTTC. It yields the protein CASSQVHRGAEQYF.

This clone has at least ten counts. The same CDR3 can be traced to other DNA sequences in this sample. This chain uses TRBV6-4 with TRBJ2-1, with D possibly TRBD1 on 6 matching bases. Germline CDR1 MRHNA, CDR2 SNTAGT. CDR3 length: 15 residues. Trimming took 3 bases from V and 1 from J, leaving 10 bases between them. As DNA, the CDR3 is TGTGCCAGCAGTGAGGGGGCTTGGTCCTACAATGAGCAGTTCTTC. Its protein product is CASSEGAWSYNEQFF.

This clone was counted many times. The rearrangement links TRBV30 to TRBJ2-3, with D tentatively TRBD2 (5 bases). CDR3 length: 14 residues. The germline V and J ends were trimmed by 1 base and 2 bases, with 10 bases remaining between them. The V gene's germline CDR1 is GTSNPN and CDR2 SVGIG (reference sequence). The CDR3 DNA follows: TGTGCCTGGAGTGCAGCGGCCGTCACAGATACGCAGTATTTT. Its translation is CAWSAAAVTDTQYF.

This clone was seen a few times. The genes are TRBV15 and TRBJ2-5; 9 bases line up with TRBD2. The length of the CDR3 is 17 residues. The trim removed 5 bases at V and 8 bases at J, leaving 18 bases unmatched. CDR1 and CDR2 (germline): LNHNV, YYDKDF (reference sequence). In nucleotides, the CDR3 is TGTGCCACCAGCTCTGCGGGGGGGGGAATTTGTGCAGATACCCAGTACTTC. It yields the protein CATSSAGGGICADTQYF.

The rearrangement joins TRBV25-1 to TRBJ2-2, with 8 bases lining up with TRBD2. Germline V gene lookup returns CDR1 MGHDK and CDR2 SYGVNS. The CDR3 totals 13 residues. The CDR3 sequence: CESSGGGTGELFF. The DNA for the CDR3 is TGTGAAAGCTCTGGCGGGGGGACCGGGGAGCTGTTTTTT.

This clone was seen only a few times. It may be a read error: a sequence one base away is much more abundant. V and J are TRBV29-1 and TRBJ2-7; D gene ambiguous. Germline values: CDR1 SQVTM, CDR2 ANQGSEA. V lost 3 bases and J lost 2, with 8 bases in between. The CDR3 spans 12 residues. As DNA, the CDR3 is TGCAGCGTTGACAGGTGCCCCTACGAGCAGTACTTC. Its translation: CSVDRCPYEQYF.

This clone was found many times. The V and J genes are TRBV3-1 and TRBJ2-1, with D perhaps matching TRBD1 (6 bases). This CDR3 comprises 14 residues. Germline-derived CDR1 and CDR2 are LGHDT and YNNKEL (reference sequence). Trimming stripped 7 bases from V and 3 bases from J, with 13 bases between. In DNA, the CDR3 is TGTGCCAGCACCCCGGGACATTTCTACAATGAGCAGTTCTTC. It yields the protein CASTPGHFYNEQFF.

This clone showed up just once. The CDR3 protein is CSARVRRSTGELFF. The CDR3 region has the DNA TGCAGTGCTAGAGTACGGCGTAGCACCGGGGAGCTGTTTTTT. The genes are TRBV20-1 and TRBJ2-2; no clear D gene. The CDR3 totals 14 residues. The V gene lost 1 base and the J gene lost 4 bases, with 10 bases spanning the gap. Germline CDR1 reads DFQATT; CDR2 reads SNEGSKA (reference sequence).

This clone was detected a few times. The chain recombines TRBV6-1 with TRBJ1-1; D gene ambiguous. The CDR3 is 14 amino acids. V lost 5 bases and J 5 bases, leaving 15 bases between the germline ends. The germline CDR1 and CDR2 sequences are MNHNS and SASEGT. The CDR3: CASSPGSSKTEAFF. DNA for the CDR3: TGTGCCAGCAGTCCCGGTTCCTCAAAGACTGAAGCTTTCTTT.

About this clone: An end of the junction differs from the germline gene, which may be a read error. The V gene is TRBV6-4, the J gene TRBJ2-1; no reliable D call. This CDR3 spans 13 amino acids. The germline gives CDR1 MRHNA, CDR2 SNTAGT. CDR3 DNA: TGTGCCAGCAGTCACTCGGATCAGAATGAGGAGTTCTTC. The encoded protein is CASSHSDQNEEFF.

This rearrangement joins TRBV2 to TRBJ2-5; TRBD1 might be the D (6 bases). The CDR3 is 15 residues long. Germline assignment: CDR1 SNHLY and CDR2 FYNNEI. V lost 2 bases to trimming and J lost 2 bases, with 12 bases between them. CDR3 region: CASSELGGIQETQYF. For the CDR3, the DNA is TGTGCCAGCAGTGAACTTGGGGGCATACAAGAGACCCAGTACTTC.

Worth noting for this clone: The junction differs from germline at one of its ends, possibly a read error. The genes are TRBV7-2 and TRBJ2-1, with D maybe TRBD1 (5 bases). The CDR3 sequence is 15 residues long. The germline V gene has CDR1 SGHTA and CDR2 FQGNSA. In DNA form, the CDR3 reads TGCGCCAGCAGCTTGGAAGGGGTTCCCTACAATGAGCAGTTCTTC. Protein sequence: CASSLEGVPYNEQFF.

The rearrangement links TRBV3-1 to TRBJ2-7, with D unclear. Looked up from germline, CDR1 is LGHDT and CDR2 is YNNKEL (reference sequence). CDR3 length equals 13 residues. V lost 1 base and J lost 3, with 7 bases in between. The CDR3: CASSQGRVYEQYF. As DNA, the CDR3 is TGTGCCAGCAGCCAAGGAAGAGTCTACGAGCAGTACTTC.

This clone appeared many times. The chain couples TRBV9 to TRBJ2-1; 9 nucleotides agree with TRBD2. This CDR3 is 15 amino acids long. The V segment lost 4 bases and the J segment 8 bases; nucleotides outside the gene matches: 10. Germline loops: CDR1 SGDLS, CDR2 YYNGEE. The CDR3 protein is CASSLSGTSYDEQFF. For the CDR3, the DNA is TGTGCCAGCAGCCTCTCCGGGACTAGCTATGATGAGCAGTTCTTC.

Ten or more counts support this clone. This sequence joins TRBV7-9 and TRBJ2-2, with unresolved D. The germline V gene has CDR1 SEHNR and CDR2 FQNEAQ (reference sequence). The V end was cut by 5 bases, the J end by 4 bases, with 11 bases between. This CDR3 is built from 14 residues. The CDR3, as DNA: TGTGCCAGCAGCCCCCAGGTCAGCACCGGGGAGCTGTTTTTT. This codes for CASSPQVSTGELFF.

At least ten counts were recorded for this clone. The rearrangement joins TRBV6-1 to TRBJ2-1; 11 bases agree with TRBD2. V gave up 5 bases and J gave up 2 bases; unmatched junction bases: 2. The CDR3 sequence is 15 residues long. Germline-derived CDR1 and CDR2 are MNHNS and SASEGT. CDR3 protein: CASSLSGRAYNEQFF. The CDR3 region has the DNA TGTGCCAGCAGTCTTAGCGGGAGGGCCTACAATGAGCAGTTCTTC.

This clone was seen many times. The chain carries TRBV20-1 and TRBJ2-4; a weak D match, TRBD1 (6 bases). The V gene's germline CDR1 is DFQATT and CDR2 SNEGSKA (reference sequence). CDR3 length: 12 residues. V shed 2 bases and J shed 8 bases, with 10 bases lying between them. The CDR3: CSARTGIDIQYF. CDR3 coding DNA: TGCAGTGCTAGAACAGGGATAGACATTCAGTACTTC.

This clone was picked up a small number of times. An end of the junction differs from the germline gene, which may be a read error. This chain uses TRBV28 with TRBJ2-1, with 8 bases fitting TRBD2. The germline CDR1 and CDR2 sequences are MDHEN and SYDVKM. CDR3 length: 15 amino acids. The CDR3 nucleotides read TGCTCCAGCAGTTTATTCGAGCGGGGGAACAATGAGCAGTTCTTC. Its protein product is CSSSLFERGNNEQFF.

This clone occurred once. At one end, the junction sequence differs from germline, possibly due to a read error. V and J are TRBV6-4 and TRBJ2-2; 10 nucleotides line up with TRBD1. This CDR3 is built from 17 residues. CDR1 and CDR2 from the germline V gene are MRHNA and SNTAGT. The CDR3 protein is CASSDSTGGVNTWELFF. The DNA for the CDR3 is TGTGCCAGCAGTGACTCGACAGGGGGCGTGAACACCTGGGAGCTGTTTTTT.

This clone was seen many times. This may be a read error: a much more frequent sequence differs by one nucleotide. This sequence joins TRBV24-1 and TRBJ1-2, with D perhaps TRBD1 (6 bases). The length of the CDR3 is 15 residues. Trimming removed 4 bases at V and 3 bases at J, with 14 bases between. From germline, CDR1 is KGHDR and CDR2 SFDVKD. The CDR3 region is CATSDSTGFDYGYTF. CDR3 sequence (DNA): TGTGCCACCAGTGACAGTACAGGGTTCGACTATGGCTACACCTTC.

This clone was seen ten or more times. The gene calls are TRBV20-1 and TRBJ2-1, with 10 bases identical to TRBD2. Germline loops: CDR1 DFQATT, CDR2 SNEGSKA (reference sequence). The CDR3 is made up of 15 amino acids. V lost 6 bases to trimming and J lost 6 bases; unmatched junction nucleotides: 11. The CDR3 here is CSAGPGTSVGNEQFF. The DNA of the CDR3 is TGCAGTGCAGGACCCGGGACTAGCGTTGGCAATGAGCAGTTCTTC.

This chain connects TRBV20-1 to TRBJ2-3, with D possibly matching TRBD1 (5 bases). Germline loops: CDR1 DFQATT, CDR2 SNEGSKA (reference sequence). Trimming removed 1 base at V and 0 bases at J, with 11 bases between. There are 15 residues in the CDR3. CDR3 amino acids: CSARVGAGSTDTQYF. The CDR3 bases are TGCAGTGCTAGAGTTGGAGCAGGGAGCACAGATACGCAGTATTTT.

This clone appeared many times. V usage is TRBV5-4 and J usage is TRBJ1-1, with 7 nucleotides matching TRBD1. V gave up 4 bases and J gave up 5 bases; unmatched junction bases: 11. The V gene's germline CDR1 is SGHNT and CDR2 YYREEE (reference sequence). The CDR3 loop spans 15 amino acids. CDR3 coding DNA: TGTGCCAGCAGCGTTGACAGGGTCGGGCGGACTGAAGCTTTCTTT. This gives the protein CASSVDRVGRTEAFF.